The 19 T cell receptor beta chains below come from one sample, sequenced in a study of tumor-infiltrating lymphocytes in primary liver carcinoma. Starting material of 450 to 500 ng total RNA yielded TCR beta cDNA via a constant-region primer. Slightly modified ARM-PCR with three nested multiplex PCR rounds yielded TCR beta libraries. Amplification in the first two PCR rounds was performed using TRBV1-TRBV30 forward primers and a C-beta reverse primer for around 10 cycles each. MiXCR, applied by TCRdb to the multiplex PCR reads, yields one record per CDR3 protein. The data show about 190,000 distinct CDR3 sequences, with around four fifths seen just once and roughly 18% held by the top ten. The tissue used was unsorted bulk material of about 19-34 mg. RNA and DNA were co-extracted from it with the AllPrep DNA/RNA mini kit. The sequencing input was tumor tissue from primary liver carcinoma. The origin of the receptors is a man aged 35 to 55 with primary liver carcinoma and hepatitis B virus infection.

Regarding this clonotype: An end of the junction does not agree with germline; a read error may underlie this. The V call is TRBV5-1, the J call TRBJ1-4; tentative D call: TRBD1 (6 bases). The CDR3 spans 14 residues. Germline values: CDR1 SGHRS, CDR2 YFSETQ. CDR3 sequence (DNA): TGCGCCAGCCGCTTCCAGGGGACTAATGAAAAACTGTTTTTT. This encodes CASRFQGTNEKLFF.

The chain joins TRBV11-3 to TRBJ2-1; D ambiguous. The CDR3 runs to 14 residues. CDR1 is SGHNT and CDR2 is YENEEA in the germline V gene. In DNA, the CDR3 is TGTCGCAGCAGCCTAGGCGTCTCGAACAATGAGCAGTTCTTC. This translates into CRSSLGVSNNEQFF.

In the case of this clonotype: A much larger clone is a single base away; this may be a read error. This rearrangement joins TRBV18 to TRBJ1-4; no firm D call. This CDR3 is built from 13 residues. The germline gives CDR1 KGHSH, CDR2 LQKENI. V dropped 4 bases and J dropped 8 bases, with 11 bases sitting between them. The CDR3 DNA follows: TGTGCCAGCTCACGTAACTGGGAAGAAAAACTGTTTTTT. Protein: CASSRNWEEKLFF. Complete variable domain (other parts from reference TRBV18 and TRBJ1-4): NAGVMQNPRHLVRRRGQEARLRCSPMKGHSHVYWYRQLPEEGLKFMVYLQKENIIDESGMPKERFSAEFPKEGPSILRIQQVVRGDSAAYFCASSRNWEEKLFFGSGTQLSVL.

As to this clonotype: The conserved phenylalanine or tryptophan is not found at the CDR3 terminus, so this likely reflects a read error. The DNA is omitted, as the CDR3 cannot be located on it reliably, and the CDR3 follows TCRdb's listing. V usage is TRBV4-2 and J usage is TRBJ2-2. Germline loops: CDR1 LGHNA, CDR2 YNFKEQ. The CDR3 numbers 13 amino acids, ends counted. The CDR3: CASSHAVAGEPFL.

Of note for this clonotype: At one end, the junction sequence differs from germline, possibly due to a read error. The rearrangement uses TRBV6-2 or TRBV6-3 and TRBJ1-1, with D perhaps matching TRBD1 (5 bases). The CDR3 is 16 amino acids. Per germline, CDR1 MNHEY and CDR2 SVGEGT. The CDR3 protein is CTSSYSPYRMGTEAFF. The CDR3 nucleotides read TGTACCAGCAGTTACTCACCTTACAGGATGGGGACTGAAGCGTTCTTT.

The chain has TRBV29-1 and TRBJ2-3; possibly TRBD1 or TRBD2 for D (5 bases each). Per germline, CDR1 SQVTM and CDR2 ANQGSEA. CDR3 length: 14 amino acids. With 8 bases removed from V and 2 bases from J, the gap between germline ends came to 17 bases. The CDR3, as DNA: TGCAGCTTTAGGACATGGACTTTCACAGATACGCAGTATTTT. Translated: CSFRTWTFTDTQYF.

This clonotype has just one count. A read error is likely, as this CDR3 ends without the conserved phenylalanine or tryptophan. CDR3 protein: CNVAAGRGMNTEAFL. For the CDR3, the DNA is TGCAACGTTGCGGCAGGGAGGGGAATGAACACTGAAGCTTTCTTA. The genes are TRBV29-1 and TRBJ1-1, with D possibly TRBD1 on 5 matching bases. Germline assignment: CDR1 SQVTM and CDR2 ANQGSEA. This CDR3 comprises 15 residues.

For this clonotype: Its ends do not fully match the called genes, so a read error is possible. CDR3 sequence reads: CASSGPYIEQIF. CDR3 DNA sequence: TGCGCCAGCAGTGGCCCCTACATTGAGCAGATCTTC. The chain is built from TRBV4-3 and TRBJ2-1; no reliable D call. The CDR3 is 12 amino acids. CDR1 and CDR2 from the germline V gene are LGHNA and YSLEER.

As concerns this clonotype: One end of the junction varies from germline; a read error may be responsible. The rearrangement joins TRBV5-4 to TRBJ2-3; tentatively, D is TRBD2 (6 bases). CDR1 and CDR2 from the germline V gene are SGHNT and YYREEE (reference sequence). The CDR3 runs to 16 residues. The CDR3 bases are TGTGCTGGCTGCTTTGGGCTAGCGAGTAGCATAGATACGCAGTATTTT. This codes for CAGCFGLASSIDTQYF.

Points on this clonotype: Germline and junction disagree at one end, which may indicate a read error. V and J are TRBV11-2 and TRBJ1-1; no firm D call. The CDR3 contains 13 residues. Germline assignment: CDR1 SGHAT and CDR2 FQNNGV. The CDR3 nucleotides read TGTGCTAGCACCTTAACAGTTAACACTGAAGCTTTCTTT. It codes for CASTLTVNTEAFF.

As regards this clonotype: Germline is not matched at one junction end, which may reflect a read error. The gene calls are TRBV11-3 and TRBJ2-7; D is possibly TRBD2 (5 bases). There are 14 residues in the CDR3. Germline V gives CDR1 SGHNT, CDR2 YENEEA. The CDR3 is CASNPGEGDYDQYF. The CDR3 DNA reads as TGTGCCAGCAACCCTGGAGAAGGTGACTACGACCAGTACTTC.

The rearrangement links TRBV4-2 to TRBJ1-1; D is unclear. The germline gives CDR1 LGHNA, CDR2 YNFKEQ. The CDR3 runs 16 residues. V lost 4 bases and J lost 0, with 15 bases in between. CDR3 in DNA: TGTGCCAGCAGCCCGAGGTTCTCCGGTCTGAACACTGAAGCTTTCTTT. As protein: CASSPRFSGLNTEAFF.

The chain combines TRBV4-2 with TRBJ2-5; 9 bases are a match to TRBD1. The CDR3 sequence is 16 residues long. The V and J ends lost 0 bases and 11 bases, in that order; junction bases with no gene match: 13. Germline CDR1 reads LGHNA; CDR2 reads YNFKEQ. The CDR3 reads CASSQDRTGGYDTQYF. CDR3 coding DNA: TGTGCCAGCAGCCAAGATAGAACAGGGGGCTACGATACACAGTACTTC.

A remark on this clonotype: An end of the junction differs from the germline gene, which may be a read error. The chain employs TRBV6-6 and TRBJ1-3; D call uncertain. Looked up from germline, CDR1 is MNHNY and CDR2 is SVGAGI (reference sequence). This CDR3 comprises 16 residues. CDR3 in DNA: TGTGCCAGCGGTTACCCCCAGGTGGCCTCAGGAAACACCATATATTTT. As protein: CASGYPQVASGNTIYF.

V usage is TRBV4-2 and J usage is TRBJ2-7, with no clear D. Looked up from germline, CDR1 is LGHNA and CDR2 is YNFKEQ. CDR3 length: 12 residues. CDR3 in amino acids: CANSQEAHEQYF. CDR3 nucleotide sequence: TGTGCGAACAGCCAAGAGGCTCACGAGCAGTACTTC.

Concerning this clonotype: Since the CDR3 does not end with the conserved phenylalanine or tryptophan, this likely comes from a read error. The rearrangement uses TRBV11-2 and TRBJ2-1; D might be TRBD1 (5 bases). CDR3 length: 16 residues. Germline-derived CDR1 and CDR2 are SGHAT and FQNNGV. Trimming removed 0 bases at V and 8 bases at J, with 17 bases between. The CDR3 DNA reads as TGTGCCAGCAGCTTAGATCGTTTACCGATAGGGGATGAGCAGTTCATC. Its translation: CASSLDRLPIGDEQFI.

This clonotype has a handful of counts. V is TRBV5-5 and J is TRBJ2-2; perhaps TRBD1 as D (6 bases). V was clipped by 6 bases and J by 3 bases, with 15 bases between them. The CDR3 totals 15 residues. Per germline, CDR1 SGHKS and CDR2 YYEKEE (reference sequence). The CDR3 DNA reads TGTGCCAGCATTGGGACAAGCGTCTACACCGGGGAGCTGTTTTTT. It specifies CASIGTSVYTGELFF.

Of note for this clonotype: A much larger clone differs from this one at a single base, so this may be a read error. The chain recombines TRBV5-1 with TRBJ2-5, with D possibly being TRBD1 (5 bases). The V gene lost 0 bases and the J gene lost 8 bases, with 14 bases spanning the gap. Looked up from germline, CDR1 is SGHRS and CDR2 is YFSETQ. There are 14 residues in the CDR3. CDR3 residues: CASSLGSGSDTQYF. CDR3 DNA: TGCGCCAGCAGCTTGGGGTCAGGGTCGGATACCCAGTACTTC.

V gene TRBV14 combines with J gene TRBJ2-1; 9 bases match TRBD1. The CDR3 spans 14 residues. Germline V lookup: CDR1 SGHDN, CDR2 FVKESK. J gave up 4 bases and V 7 bases, and 5 bases lay outside the gene matches. The CDR3 DNA sequence: TGTGCCAGCAACCGACAGGGGGGATACAATGAGCAGTTCTTC. This codes for CASNRQGGYNEQFF.